One sample yielded the 6 T cell receptor beta chains listed below, sequenced in a study of cytomegalovirus exposure and HLA in healthy donors. Primers for the PCR totalled 60 Vbeta and 13 Jbeta. The protocol was immunoSEQ multiplex PCR, while the TCRdb copy is restricted to in-frame clones and leaves out a portion. The table shows some 160,000 clones, with 9.4% occurring only once. Sequencing was carried out using PBMCs. These receptors all stem from a male donor in good health and CMV-seronegative.

This clone was counted a few times. CDR3 protein: CASKVSGRVNEQFF. The CDR3 DNA reads TGTGCCAGCAAGGTTAGCGGTCGCGTCAATGAGCAGTTCTTC. The V gene is TRBV28, the J gene TRBJ2-1; possibly TRBD2 for D (6 bases). Germline V lookup: CDR1 MDHEN, CDR2 SYDVKM. Trimming took off 7 bases at V and 6 bases at J, with 16 bases between the two ends. The CDR3 runs 14 residues.

This chain connects TRBV7-2 to TRBJ2-2, with D unclear. The germline V gene has CDR1 SGHTA and CDR2 FQGNSA. The CDR3 has 14 residues. The germline V and J ends were trimmed by 0 bases and 6 bases, with 8 bases remaining between them. The chain's CDR3 is CASSLAGYPGELFF. Written as DNA, the CDR3 is TGTGCCAGCAGCTTAGCCGGGTATCCCGGGGAGCTGTTTTTT.

The chain uses TRBV19 and TRBJ1-1; D is ambiguous. The CDR3 consists of 13 residues. The V end lost 1 base, the J end lost 0 bases, and 3 bases lay between the germline ends. Germline V CDR1 and CDR2: LNHDA, SQIVND (reference sequence). CDR3 residues: CASSIALNTEAFF. The CDR3 region has the DNA TGTGCCAGTAGTATAGCTTTGAACACTGAAGCTTTCTTT.

V is TRBV5-1 and J is TRBJ2-3; 7 nucleotides align to TRBD1. Germline V lookup: CDR1 SGHRS, CDR2 YFSETQ. The CDR3 covers 15 residues. V was pared by 4 bases and J by 2 bases, with 7 bases of the junction left unmatched. The CDR3 reads CASSTNRGYTDTQYF. CDR3 DNA sequence: TGCGCCAGCAGCACGAACAGGGGTTACACAGATACGCAGTATTTT.

About this clone itself: At one end the junction does not follow the germline gene, possibly because of a read error. The chain joins TRBV19 to TRBJ2-2; 13 bases are a match to TRBD2. This CDR3 region has 16 residues. The germline CDR1 and CDR2 sequences are LNHDA and SQIVND (reference sequence). The CDR3 loop reads CASSIALAGGAGELFF. CDR3 DNA: TGTGCCAGTAGTATAGCACTAGCGGGAGGGGCCGGCGAGCTGTTTTTT.

This clone has a handful of counts. The chain joins TRBV7-9 to TRBJ2-7; no clear D. There are 14 residues in the CDR3. Germline CDR1 and CDR2: SEHNR and FQNEAQ (reference sequence). Trimming removed 6 bases at V and 0 bases at J, with 12 bases between. The DNA for the CDR3 is TGTGCCAGCAGTTTAATTCCTAGCTCCTACGAGCAGTACTTC. It encodes CASSLIPSSYEQYF.